This T cell receptor beta chain was profiled in a study of blood T cell repertoires in COVID-19. The wider study: Collection of acute and convalescent COVID-19 samples took place in the United States, Italy and Spain. T cells, B-cell-depleted T cells, or PBMCs supplied cDNA or gDNA.

Cohort placement rested on clinical history that participants reported themselves. In the original processing: Estimation of nucleated cell counts relied on the amplification of reference gene primers. Some clones are missing from TCRdb's copy, which holds only in-frame ones; the method was immunoSEQ multiplex PCR. V and J calls and clone size are those listed in that table; D and trimming were worked out from the DNA. The sample has 150,000 to 200,000 clones; about 77% are singletons. The ends were cut back, 1 base at V and 4 bases at J, with 14 bases in the middle. The CDR3 is 17 residues long. Germline V gene sequence: CDR1 SNHLY, CDR2 FYNNEI.

The source material was PBMCs or T cells enriched from blood (not recorded which). The sequence was obtained from a woman between 50 and 59 years old with acute COVID-19. This chain uses TRBV2 with TRBJ1-6, with D hard to call. CDR3 sequence: CASSEVPQAVYNSPLHF. The CDR3 coding sequence is TGTGCCAGCAGTGAAGTGCCTCAGGCCGTTTATAATTCACCCCTCCACTTT.